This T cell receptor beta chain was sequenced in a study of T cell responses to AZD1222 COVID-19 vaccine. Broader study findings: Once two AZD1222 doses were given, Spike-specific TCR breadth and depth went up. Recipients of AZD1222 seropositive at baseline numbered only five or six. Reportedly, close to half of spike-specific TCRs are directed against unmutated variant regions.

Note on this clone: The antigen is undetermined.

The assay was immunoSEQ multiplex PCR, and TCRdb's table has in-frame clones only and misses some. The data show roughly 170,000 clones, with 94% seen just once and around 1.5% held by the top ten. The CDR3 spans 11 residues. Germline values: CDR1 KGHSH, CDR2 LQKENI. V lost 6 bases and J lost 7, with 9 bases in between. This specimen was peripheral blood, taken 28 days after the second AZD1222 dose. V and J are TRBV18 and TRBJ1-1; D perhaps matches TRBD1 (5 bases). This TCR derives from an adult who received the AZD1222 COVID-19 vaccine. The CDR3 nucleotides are TGTGCCAGCTCCCCGGGGGGTGAAGCTTTCTTT. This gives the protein CASSPGGEAFF.